Each of the 7 T cell receptor beta chains below was sequenced from the same sample in a study of T cell repertoires in cytomegalovirus infection. These receptors are not linked to any known antigen. MiXCR, run by TCRdb on the reads, gives a single entry per CDR3 protein. The table lists 650,000 to 850,000 distinct CDR3 sequences, roughly 28% of them singletons. This specimen was cultured CD8+ T cells from PBMCs, taken from culture after CMV antigen stimulation. The receptors stem from a human donor in good health (CMV status not recorded). Some clones in this sample may be carry-over from other donors' samples.

The chain carries TRBV5-6 and TRBJ1-1; D uncertain. Germline-derived CDR1 and CDR2 are SGHDT and YYEEEE. The CDR3 extends over 13 amino acids. V was cut by 6 bases and J by 5 bases, with 14 bases left in between. CDR3 DNA sequence: TGTGCCAGCAAAGTGGACCCGGGGACTGAAGCTTTCTTT. This codes for CASKVDPGTEAFF.

The V gene is TRBV5-1, the J gene TRBJ1-1; D may be TRBD1 (6 bases). Germline loops: CDR1 SGHRS, CDR2 YFSETQ. Trimming cost V 4 bases and J 1 base, with 11 bases left between them. The CDR3 covers 14 residues. In nucleotides, the CDR3 is TGCGCCAGCAGCGCCGGGGGGGCGAACACTGAAGCTTTCTTT. Amino acid sequence: CASSAGGANTEAFF.

This clonotype has just a few counts. This rearrangement joins TRBV6-1 to TRBJ1-5, with D unclear. V lost 1 base and J 0 bases, leaving 7 bases between the germline ends. This CDR3 has 15 residues. CDR1 and CDR2 (germline): MNHNS, SASEGT. CDR3 DNA sequence: TGTGCCAGCAGTGAAGTGGAGGGTAGCAATCAGCCCCAGCATTTT. Its protein is CASSEVEGSNQPQHF.

There are a few counts of this clonotype. The chain joins TRBV6-6 to TRBJ1-1; 7 nucleotides align to TRBD1. Looked up from germline, CDR1 is MNHNY and CDR2 is SVGAGI (reference sequence). V trimming: 6 bases; J trimming: 6 bases; junction bases outside the gene matches: 7. The CDR3 length is 13 residues. The CDR3 nucleotides read TGTGCCAGCAGGCGCGACAGGGCCGCTGAAGCTTTCTTT. Amino acid sequence: CASRRDRAAEAFF.

The J gene is TRBJ1-2, the V gene TRBV7-8; D uncertain. This CDR3 is built from 15 residues. Per the germline V gene, CDR1 is SGHVS and CDR2 is FQNEAQ. V lost 2 bases to trimming and J lost 2 bases, with 12 bases between them. CDR3 coding DNA: TGTGCCAGCAGCTTATACAATACGGAAAACTATGGCTACACCTTC. Translation gives CASSLYNTENYGYTF. The variable domain in full, completed from reference TRBV7-8 and TRBJ1-2, reads GAGVSQSPRYKVAKRGQDVALRCDPISGHVSLFWYQQALGQGPEFLTYFQNEAQLDKSGLPSDRFFAERPEGSVSTLKIQRTQQEDSAVYLCASSLYNTENYGYTFGSGTRLTVV.

The chain recombines TRBV12-3 or TRBV12-4 with TRBJ2-7; 7 bases are a match to TRBD1. With V trimmed by 5 bases and J by 6 bases, 7 bases remained unmatched. The CDR3 spans 13 residues. The CDR3 reads CASSRRTGTEQYF. CDR3 DNA sequence: TGTGCCAGCAGTCGCAGGACAGGTACCGAGCAGTACTTC.

This clonotype has a count of ten or more. V gene TRBV19 combines with J gene TRBJ1-5, with D hard to call. Between the trimmed V and J ends, which lost 2 bases and 4 bases, there was a span of 6 bases. The CDR3 totals 13 residues. Germline CDR1 LNHDA, CDR2 SQIVND (reference sequence). CDR3 loop: CASSISGNQPQHF. CDR3 DNA: TGTGCCAGTAGTATATCGGGTAATCAGCCCCAGCATTTT.